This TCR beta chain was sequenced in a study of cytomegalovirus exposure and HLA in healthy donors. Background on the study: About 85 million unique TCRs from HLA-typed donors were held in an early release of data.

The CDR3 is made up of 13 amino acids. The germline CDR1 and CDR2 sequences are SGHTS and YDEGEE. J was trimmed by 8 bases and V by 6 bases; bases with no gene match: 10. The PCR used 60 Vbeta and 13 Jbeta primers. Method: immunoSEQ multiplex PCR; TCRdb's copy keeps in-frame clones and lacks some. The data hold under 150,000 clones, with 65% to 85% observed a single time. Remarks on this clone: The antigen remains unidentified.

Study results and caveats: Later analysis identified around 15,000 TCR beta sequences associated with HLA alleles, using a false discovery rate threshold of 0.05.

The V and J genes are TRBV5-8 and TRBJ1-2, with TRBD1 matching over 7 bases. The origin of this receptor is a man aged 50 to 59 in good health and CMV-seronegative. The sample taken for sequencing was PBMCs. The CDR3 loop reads CASNWDREEGYTF. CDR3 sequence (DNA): TGTGCCAGCAACTGGGACAGAGAGGAGGGCTACACCTTC.